Shown below are 32 T cell receptor beta chains from a single sample sequenced in a study of cytomegalovirus exposure and HLA in healthy donors. PCR primers comprised 60 Vbeta and 13 Jbeta primers. This table comes from immunoSEQ multiplex PCR, and its TCRdb copy is limited to in-frame clones, with some not included. Of more than 65,000 clones listed, 74% are singletons. Sequencing was done on a sample of PBMCs. All receptors derive from a woman aged 60-70 years in good health and CMV-seropositive.

The chain recombines TRBV7-8 with TRBJ2-7; 9 positions match TRBD1. From germline, CDR1 is SGHVS and CDR2 FQNEAQ. After removal of 3 bases from V and 4 bases from J, the junction contained 7 bases not matched to a gene. CDR3 length: 15 amino acids. In DNA, the CDR3 is TGTGCCAGCAGCTTGAGGACAGGGGTAATGTACGAGCAGTACTTC. Its translation is CASSLRTGVMYEQYF.

The V call is TRBV18, the J call TRBJ1-2, with 9 bases matching TRBD1. Germline-derived CDR1 and CDR2 are KGHSH and LQKENI. V trimming: 5 bases; J trimming: 4 bases; junction bases outside the gene matches: 5. The CDR3 is made up of 14 amino acids. CDR3 in DNA: TGTGCCAGCTCAACGGGGACAGGGACCTATGGCTACACCTTC. Its translation: CASSTGTGTYGYTF.

This chain joins TRBV5-5 and TRBJ2-6, with D unclear. CDR3 length: 15 amino acids. Germline CDR1 is SGHKS and CDR2 is YYEKEE (reference sequence). V lost 1 base and J 4 bases, leaving 9 bases between the germline ends. The CDR3 coding sequence is TGTGCCAGCAGCTTGTCCCAGGCGGGGGCCAACGTCCTGACTTTC. It encodes CASSLSQAGANVLTF.

Written as DNA, the CDR3 is TGTGCCAGCAGCTTAACAGGGGAACGGCAAGAGACCCAGTACTTC. This encodes CASSLTGERQETQYF. This chain connects TRBV7-9 to TRBJ2-5, with 7 bases fitting TRBD1. CDR3 length equals 15 residues. V was pared by 2 bases and J by 2 bases, with 5 bases of the junction left unmatched. Germline V gene sequence: CDR1 SEHNR, CDR2 FQNEAQ (reference sequence).

The gene calls are TRBV6-1 and TRBJ2-1; TRBD2 might be the D (6 bases). Per the germline V gene, CDR1 is MNHNS and CDR2 is SASEGT. V lost 3 bases and J lost 7, with 10 bases in between. This CDR3 spans 13 amino acids. The CDR3 DNA reads TGTGCCAGCAGTGACGTCGCGGGGAATGAGCAGTTCTTC. It yields the protein CASSDVAGNEQFF.

The chain joins TRBV29-1 to TRBJ2-5, with D possibly TRBD2 on 6 matching bases. V was shortened by 4 bases and J by 4 bases, with 19 bases between the two germline ends. This CDR3 is 15 amino acids long. Germline loops: CDR1 SQVTM, CDR2 ANQGSEA. The chain's CDR3 is CSVVSGLPVRETQYF. The CDR3 coding sequence is TGCAGCGTTGTATCGGGACTCCCTGTGCGAGAGACCCAGTACTTC.

A note on this clone: A read error is likely, as this CDR3 ends without the conserved phenylalanine or tryptophan. The chain has TRBV4-1 and TRBJ2-2, with D uncertain. Germline CDR1 reads MGHRA; CDR2 reads YSYEKL. There are 12 residues in the CDR3. V was pared by 0 bases and J by 4 bases, with 0 bases between. The CDR3 coding sequence is TGCGCCAGCAGCCAAGACACCGGGGAGCTGTTTGTT. It is translated as CASSQDTGELFV.

V gene TRBV9 combines with J gene TRBJ2-5; D is unclear. The V gene's germline CDR1 is SGDLS and CDR2 YYNGEE. With 0 bases removed from V and 5 bases from J, the gap between germline ends came to 11 bases. The CDR3 extends over 14 amino acids. In nucleotides, the CDR3 is TGTGCCAGCAGCGTAGCCCCCCGAGGCGAGACCCAGTACTTC. Its protein product is CASSVAPRGETQYF.

This clone was detected only a few times. A far larger clone is a single base away, which makes a read error likely. Within the sample, other DNA sequences also encode this same CDR3. The chain combines TRBV9 with TRBJ1-6; D possibly corresponds to TRBD1 (5 bases). Germline CDR1 reads SGDLS; CDR2 reads YYNGEE. The CDR3 length is 12 residues. CDR3 protein: CASGAPNSPLHF. The DNA of the CDR3 is TGTGCCAGCGGGGCGCCTAATTCCCCCCTCCACTTT.

The chain carries TRBV7-2 and TRBJ2-5, with 15 nucleotides matching TRBD2. The CDR3 spans 16 residues. V was clipped by 5 bases and J by 2 bases; unmatched bases: 3. CDR1 is SGHTA and CDR2 is FQGNSA in the germline V gene. CDR3 residues: CASSPGLAGGQETQYF. The CDR3 region has the DNA TGTGCCAGCAGCCCGGGACTAGCGGGAGGTCAAGAGACCCAGTACTTC.

The rearrangement joins TRBV5-1 to TRBJ1-1; the match to TRBD1 covers 12 bases. V shed 4 bases and J 1 base; nucleotides not matched to a gene: 5. Looked up from germline, CDR1 is SGHRS and CDR2 is YFSETQ. The CDR3 spans 16 residues. CDR3 nucleotide sequence: TGCGCCAGCAGCACACTGGGACAGGGGGCGAACACTGAAGCTTTCTTT. This codes for CASSTLGQGANTEAFF.

The chain has TRBV27 and TRBJ2-7; TRBD2 aligns across 14 bases. V lost 5 bases and J lost 4; bases outside the gene matches: 7. The CDR3 has 16 amino acids. Germline V lookup: CDR1 MNHEY, CDR2 SMNVEV (reference sequence). CDR3 amino acids: CASSPVTSGGAYEQYF. CDR3 sequence (DNA): TGTGCCAGCAGTCCGGTGACTAGCGGGGGGGCGTACGAGCAGTACTTC.

The chain is built from TRBV7-2 and TRBJ1-4, with 7 bases aligning to TRBD1. This CDR3 has 15 amino acids. The J segment lost 8 bases and the V segment lost 0 bases, leaving 6 bases of the junction unmatched. Germline V lookup: CDR1 SGHTA, CDR2 FQGNSA. For the CDR3, the DNA is TGTGCCAGCAGCTTAGCAGGGGGCGCGGGGGAAAAACTGTTTTTT. This translates into CASSLAGGAGEKLFF. The full variable domain, rest sourced from reference TRBV7-2 and TRBJ1-4, is GAGVSQSPSNKVTEKGKDVELRCDPISGHTALYWYRQSLGQGLEFLIYFQGNSAPDKSGLPSDRFSAERTGGSVSTLTIQRTQQEDSAVYLCASSLAGGAGEKLFFGSGTQLSVL.

The table lists this clone with a few counts. V is TRBV5-1 and J is TRBJ2-7; no reliable D call. V lost 3 bases and J lost 0, with 10 bases in between. Germline V gene data show CDR1 as SGHRS and CDR2 as YFSETQ. The length of the CDR3 is 14 residues. Here the CDR3 reads CASSYRGNSYEQYF. As DNA, the CDR3 is TGCGCCAGCAGCTACCGAGGCAACTCCTACGAGCAGTACTTC.

The chain carries TRBV27 and TRBJ2-7; TRBD2 matches at 13 bases. The CDR3 extends over 16 amino acids. The J segment lost 7 bases and the V segment lost 5 bases, leaving 11 bases of the junction unmatched. Per the germline V gene, CDR1 is MNHEY and CDR2 is SMNVEV (reference sequence). The CDR3 region has the DNA TGTGCCAGCAGTCTTGGACTAGCGGGAGCTGGGGGAGAGCAGTACTTC. It yields the protein CASSLGLAGAGGEQYF.

This clone was seen only a few times. The chain links TRBV5-1 to TRBJ1-1; the match to TRBD1 covers 8 bases. The CDR3 length is 15 residues. J was trimmed by 2 bases and V by 4 bases; bases with no gene match: 7. Germline lookup yields CDR1 SGHRS and CDR2 YFSETQ. CDR3 sequence reads: CASSPPTGANTEAFF. Written as DNA, the CDR3 is TGCGCCAGCAGCCCCCCGACAGGGGCTAACACTGAAGCTTTCTTT.

The chain employs TRBV5-6 and TRBJ2-5; D unclear. V lost 4 bases, J lost 1 base, and 11 bases lay in between. The CDR3 loop spans 14 amino acids. In germline, CDR1 is SGHDT, CDR2 YYEEEE. The CDR3 region has the DNA TGTGCCAGCAGCCTCCTTACTGGCCAAGAGACCCAGTACTTC. This sequence encodes CASSLLTGQETQYF.

This clone appeared many times. The V and J genes are TRBV5-4 and TRBJ2-2; weak D call: TRBD1 (7 bases). In germline, CDR1 is SGHNT, CDR2 YYREEE (reference sequence). This CDR3 is built from 12 residues. V was trimmed by 7 bases and J by 7 bases, leaving 11 bases between them. The chain's CDR3 is CASQGGVGELFF. The CDR3 DNA follows: TGTGCCAGCCAGGGGGGAGTCGGGGAGCTGTTTTTT.

The chain combines TRBV30 with TRBJ1-6, with D possibly matching TRBD1 (6 bases). The CDR3 is 15 residues long. CDR1 and CDR2 (germline): GTSNPN, SVGIG (reference sequence). The CDR3 region is CACIVGGPYNSPLHF. CDR3 nucleotide sequence: TGTGCTTGCATTGTGGGGGGGCCCTATAATTCACCCCTCCACTTT. Complete variable domain (other parts from reference TRBV30 and TRBJ1-6): SQTIHQWPATLVQPVGSPLSLECTVEGTSNPNLYWYRQAAGRGLQLLFYSVGIGQISSEVPQNLSASRPQDRQFILSSKKLLLSDSGFYLCACIVGGPYNSPLHFGNGTRLTVT.

This sequence joins TRBV7-9 and TRBJ1-3; D not resolved. Germline V lookup: CDR1 SEHNR, CDR2 FQNEAQ (reference sequence). This CDR3 has 15 amino acids. Trimming cost V 5 bases and J 4 bases, with 15 bases left between them. CDR3 sequence (DNA): TGTGCCAGCAGCCGCGAGGCCCAGATGGGAAACACCATATATTTT. It codes for CASSREAQMGNTIYF.

V gene TRBV19 combines with J gene TRBJ1-2; D ambiguous. CDR3 size: 15 residues. Trimming pared 6 bases from V and 0 bases from J, leaving 14 bases between. Germline CDR1 reads LNHDA; CDR2 reads SQIVND (reference sequence). The CDR3 sequence: CASSPRSGSNYGYTF. CDR3 nucleotides: TGTGCCAGTAGCCCTCGGTCAGGATCTAACTATGGCTACACCTTC.

V and J are TRBV7-6 and TRBJ1-1, with D hard to call. The CDR3 loop spans 14 amino acids. V was clipped by 1 base and J by 0 bases, with 6 bases between them. In germline, CDR1 is SGHVS, CDR2 FNYEAQ. CDR3 amino acids: CASSLGTVNTEAFF. The CDR3 bases are TGTGCCAGCAGCTTAGGCACGGTGAACACTGAAGCTTTCTTT. Supplemented by reference TRBV7-6 and TRBJ1-1, the full variable domain reads GAGVSQSPRYKVTKRGQDVALRCDPISGHVSLYWYRQALGQGPEFLTYFNYEAQQDKSGLPNDRFSAERPEGSISTLTIQRTEQRDSAMYRCASSLGTVNTEAFFGQGTRLTVV.

The chain combines TRBV2 with TRBJ2-5, with 14 bases aligning to TRBD2. The ends lost 5 bases at V and 5 bases at J; junction bases unmatched: 4. The CDR3 extends over 15 amino acids. The germline gives CDR1 SNHLY, CDR2 FYNNEI. This chain's CDR3 is CASSRLAGGFETQYF. The CDR3 nucleotides read TGTGCCAGCAGTCGACTAGCGGGGGGGTTTGAGACCCAGTACTTC.

This chain links TRBV2 with TRBJ1-1; 7 nucleotides align to TRBD1. The CDR3 runs to 16 residues. V gave up 3 bases and J gave up 2 bases; unmatched junction bases: 9. CDR1 SNHLY and CDR2 FYNNEI come from the germline V gene. DNA for the CDR3: TGTGCCAGCAGTGATCCGGGACAGATTGGTAACACTGAAGCTTTCTTT. Its protein product is CASSDPGQIGNTEAFF.

This clone was observed a handful of times. The rearrangement uses TRBV6-1 and TRBJ1-5, with TRBD1 matching 9 bases. This CDR3 has 15 residues. CDR1 and CDR2 (germline): MNHNS, SASEGT. J gave up 0 bases and V 6 bases, and 3 bases lay outside the gene matches. The CDR3, as DNA: TGTGCCAGCAGCGAGGACAGGGGTAGCAATCAGCCCCAGCATTTT. It codes for CASSEDRGSNQPQHF.

The chain employs TRBV18 and TRBJ1-2; maybe TRBD1 (5 bases). The CDR3 covers 15 residues. The V and J ends lost 2 bases and 4 bases respectively, with 14 bases between them. The germline CDR1 and CDR2 sequences are KGHSH and LQKENI. The CDR3 sequence: CASSPEGARGYGYTF. CDR3 coding DNA: TGTGCCAGCTCACCAGAAGGGGCGCGGGGCTATGGCTACACCTTC.

The chain links TRBV10-1 to TRBJ2-3, with D maybe TRBD2 (6 bases). Germline values: CDR1 WNHNN, CDR2 SYGVQD (reference sequence). This CDR3 has 14 residues. Trimming took 10 bases from V and 0 from J, leaving 14 bases between them. For the CDR3, the DNA is TGCGCCACTAGCGACCCTGTCAGCACAGATACGCAGTATTTT. It translates to CATSDPVSTDTQYF.

The V call is TRBV30, the J call TRBJ2-1, with unresolved D. The CDR3 spans 15 residues. In germline, CDR1 is GTSNPN, CDR2 SVGIG (reference sequence). The V end was cut by 3 bases, the J end by 0 bases, with 12 bases between. The chain's CDR3 is CAWSSTASSYNEQFF. CDR3 in DNA: TGTGCCTGGAGCTCGACTGCAAGCTCCTACAATGAGCAGTTCTTC.

The rearrangement uses TRBV7-9 and TRBJ2-3, with TRBD2 as a possible D gene (5 bases). Germline CDR1 reads SEHNR; CDR2 reads FQNEAQ (reference sequence). The V end was cut by 1 base, the J end by 3 bases, with 11 bases between. The CDR3 runs 15 residues. Here the CDR3 DNA reads TGTGCCAGCAGCTTAGATGGGCGGGTAACAGATACGCAGTATTTT. Protein sequence: CASSLDGRVTDTQYF.

The rearrangement joins TRBV19 to TRBJ2-1; D gene ambiguous. Germline assignment: CDR1 LNHDA and CDR2 SQIVND (reference sequence). V lost 3 bases to trimming and J lost 0 bases, with 9 bases between them. The CDR3 has 15 amino acids. CDR3 protein: CASSMSASSYNEQFF. CDR3 DNA: TGTGCCAGTAGTATGAGCGCGAGCTCCTACAATGAGCAGTTCTTC.

The genes are TRBV25-1 and TRBJ1-5; D is perhaps TRBD1 (5 bases). The CDR3 spans 12 residues. V lost 8 bases and J lost 11, with 16 bases in between. Germline V lookup: CDR1 MGHDK, CDR2 SYGVNS. CDR3 region: CASSMGGKAQHF. Here the CDR3 DNA reads TGTGCCAGCTCTATGGGGGGAAAAGCCCAGCATTTT.

The CDR3 DNA sequence: TGTGCCAGCAGCTTAACGGGGAACACTGAAGCTTTCTTT. Protein sequence: CASSLTGNTEAFF. The chain employs TRBV7-2 and TRBJ1-1; no firm D call. Deletions cut 2 bases from V and 1 base from J, with 5 bases between. The germline V gene has CDR1 SGHTA and CDR2 FQGNSA. CDR3 length equals 13 residues.